The T cell receptor beta chain under discussion was sequenced for a study of T cells in Graves' hyperthyroidism and ophthalmopathy. Study results and limitations: Ophthalmopathy onset followed model prediction by a median about 6.9 months.

TCR beta CDR3 region amplification was performed from RNA transcripts. The HTBI primer set drove a first-round RT-PCR of the TCR CDR3. TCRdb reprocessed the multiplex PCR reads via MiXCR and lists one record per CDR3 protein. This table holds about 580,000 distinct CDR3 sequences, around 46% found once. V gave up 0 bases and J gave up 12 bases, with 12 bases separating them. From germline, CDR1 is SGDLS and CDR2 YYNGEE. The CDR3 is 12 residues long. To note about this clonotype: The antigen is unknown.

The chain joins TRBV9 to TRBJ1-2; D is uncertain. This clonotype originated in a woman aged 18-30 years with Graves' hyperthyroidism. Sequenced sample: peripheral blood or thyroid tissue (not recorded which). The DNA for the CDR3 is TGTGCCAGCAGCGTAGCTACGAGTCGGCACACCTTC. Protein: CASSVATSRHTF.